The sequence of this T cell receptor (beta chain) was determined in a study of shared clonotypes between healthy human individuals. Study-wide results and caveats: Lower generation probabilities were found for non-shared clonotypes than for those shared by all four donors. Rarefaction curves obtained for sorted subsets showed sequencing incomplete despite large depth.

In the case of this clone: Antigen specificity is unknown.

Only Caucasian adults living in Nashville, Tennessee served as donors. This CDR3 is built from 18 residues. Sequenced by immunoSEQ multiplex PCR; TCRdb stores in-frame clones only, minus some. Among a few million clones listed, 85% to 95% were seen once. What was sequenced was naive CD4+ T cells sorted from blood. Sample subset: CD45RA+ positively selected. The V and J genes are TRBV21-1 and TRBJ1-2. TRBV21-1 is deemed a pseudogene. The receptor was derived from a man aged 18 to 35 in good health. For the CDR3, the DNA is TGTGCCAGCAGCAAAGGACCCTCCGGGGCAGGGTGGGGCTATGGCTACACCTTC. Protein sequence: CASSKGPSGAGWGYGYTF.